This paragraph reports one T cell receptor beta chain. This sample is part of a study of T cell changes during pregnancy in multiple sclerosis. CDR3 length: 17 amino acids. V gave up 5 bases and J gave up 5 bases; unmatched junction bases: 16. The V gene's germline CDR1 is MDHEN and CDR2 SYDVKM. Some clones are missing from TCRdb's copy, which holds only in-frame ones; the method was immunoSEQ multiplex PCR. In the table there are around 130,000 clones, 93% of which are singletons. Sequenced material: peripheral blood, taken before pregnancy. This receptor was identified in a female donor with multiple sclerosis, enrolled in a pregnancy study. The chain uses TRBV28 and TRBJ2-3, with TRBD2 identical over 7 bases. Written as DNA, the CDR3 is TGTGCCAGCAGTCCGCCGAGGGTGCGGGAGCGAGTAGATACGCAGTATTTT. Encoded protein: CASSPPRVRERVDTQYF.